The 26 T cell receptor beta chains below come from one sample, sequenced in a study of blood T cell repertoires in COVID-19. Assay used: immunoSEQ multiplex PCR; TCRdb lists only in-frame clones, some missing. The sample lists approximately 150,000 clones; approximately 92% were seen once. Sequencing was done on a sample of peripheral blood. The receptors shown here come from a woman in her sixties or seventies with active COVID-19.

The chain joins TRBV7-3 to TRBJ2-1; 15 bases match TRBD2. Germline-derived CDR1 and CDR2 are SGHTA and FQGTGA. CDR3 length: 20 residues. V lost 5 bases, J lost 7 bases, and 18 bases stayed unmatched. CDR3 bases: TGTGCCAGCAGCCCGTCTTCCGGGACTAGCGGGAGGCCAGGGAGGAATGAGCAGTTCTTC. Translating gives CASSPSSGTSGRPGRNEQFF.

CDR3 sequence reads: CASSIRQSGTEAFF. In nucleotides, the CDR3 is TGCGCCAGCAGCATTCGACAGTCCGGCACTGAAGCTTTCTTT. The gene calls are TRBV5-1 and TRBJ1-1, with a possible D match to TRBD1 (5 bases). This CDR3 region has 14 residues. Germline-derived CDR1 and CDR2 are SGHRS and YFSETQ. The germline V and J ends were trimmed by 4 bases and 4 bases, with 14 bases remaining between them.

The genes are TRBV10-2 and TRBJ2-2, with D perhaps matching TRBD2 (6 bases). The CDR3 has 14 residues. V was pared by 6 bases and J by 1 base, with 9 bases between. CDR1 is WSHSY and CDR2 is SAAADI in the germline V gene. Here the CDR3 reads CASRDGRNTGELFF. The CDR3 bases are TGCGCCAGCAGGGACGGGAGGAACACCGGGGAGCTGTTTTTT.

The CDR3 sequence is CAISETTSGRAGEQFF. CDR3 bases: TGTGCCATCAGTGAGACAACTAGCGGGAGGGCTGGTGAGCAGTTCTTC. The chain employs TRBV10-3 and TRBJ2-1; 13 nucleotides match TRBD2. The CDR3 length is 16 residues. From germline, CDR1 is ENHRY and CDR2 SYGVKD. V gave up 2 bases and J gave up 9 bases; unmatched junction bases: 7.

The V call is TRBV6-5, the J call TRBJ2-3; D is undetermined. CDR3 size: 11 residues. CDR1 and CDR2 from the germline V gene are MNHEY and SVGAGI. The CDR3 reads CAGTSTDTQYF. The CDR3 region has the DNA TGTGCGGGCACTAGCACAGATACGCAGTATTTT.

The chain links TRBV7-2 to TRBJ2-5, with 7 nucleotides matching TRBD2. This CDR3 spans 14 amino acids. The junction had 3 bases not matched to a gene; V was cut back by 1 base and J by 4 bases. Germline CDR1 SGHTA, CDR2 FQGNSA. CDR3 protein: CASSLGTGGETQYF. The CDR3 DNA is TGTGCCAGCAGCTTAGGTACGGGAGGAGAGACCCAGTACTTC.

The chain couples TRBV4-1 to TRBJ1-3, with a possible D match to TRBD1 (5 bases). V shed 2 bases and J shed 1 base, with 9 bases lying between them. Germline CDR1 MGHRA, CDR2 YSYEKL. The CDR3 contains 15 residues. CDR3 protein: CASSQLGVSGNTIYF. The CDR3 coding sequence is TGCGCCAGCAGCCAACTAGGGGTTTCTGGAAACACCATATATTTT.

The gene calls are TRBV10-3 and TRBJ2-5; the match to TRBD2 covers 13 bases. Germline V gives CDR1 ENHRY, CDR2 SYGVKD. V was clipped by 2 bases and J by 4 bases; unmatched bases: 7. The CDR3 has 17 residues. The CDR3 protein is CAISEGRTSGGIETQYF. CDR3 in DNA: TGTGCCATCAGTGAGGGGCGGACTAGCGGGGGAATAGAGACCCAGTACTTC.

CDR3 coding DNA: TGTGCTAGCTCCCGTGGGCAGGGTTACGAGCAGTACTTC. Protein sequence: CASSRGQGYEQYF. This rearrangement joins TRBV7-7 to TRBJ2-7; D is possibly TRBD1 (5 bases). The CDR3 totals 13 residues. Germline lookup yields CDR1 SSHAT and CDR2 FNYEAQ (reference sequence).

This clone occurred a few times. The J gene is TRBJ2-7, the V gene TRBV7-2; 9 nucleotides match TRBD2. The V gene end was trimmed by 5 bases and the J gene end by 7 bases; junction bases not matched to a gene: 9. CDR1 is SGHTA, CDR2 FQGNSA, per germline. The CDR3 is 14 residues long. The CDR3 reads CASSDLAGSTEQYF. The CDR3 coding sequence is TGTGCCAGCAGCGACCTAGCGGGGTCTACGGAGCAGTACTTC. Variable domain in full (rest from reference TRBV7-2 and TRBJ2-7): GAGVSQSPSNKVTEKGKDVELRCDPISGHTALYWYRQSLGQGLEFLIYFQGNSAPDKSGLPSDRFSAERTGGSVSTLTIQRTQQEDSAVYLCASSDLAGSTEQYFGPGTRLTVT.

J is TRBJ1-1 and V is TRBV23-1, with D unclear. TRBV23-1 is an ORF; its function is uncertain. The V and J ends lost 10 bases and 0 bases respectively, with 12 bases between them. CDR3 length: 13 amino acids. CDR3 sequence (DNA): TGCGCCACCGGCGGCTTCCTGAACACTGAAGCTTTCTTT. Residues: CATGGFLNTEAFF.

Remarks on this clone: Compared with germline, one end of the junction differs, possibly owing to a read error. The chain has TRBV6-2 or TRBV6-3 and TRBJ2-1; TRBD1 aligns across 7 bases. This CDR3 contains 13 residues. The germline gives CDR1 MNHEY, CDR2 SVGEGT. The CDR3 DNA follows: TGTGCCAGCAGTGACTCAGGGACAGTCGAGCAGTTCTTC. Protein sequence: CASSDSGTVEQFF.

V and J are TRBV15 and TRBJ2-4, with 8 positions matching TRBD2. CDR3 size: 20 residues. Germline values: CDR1 LNHNV, CDR2 YYDKDF (reference sequence). J lost 1 base, V lost 0 bases, and 14 bases had no gene match. CDR3 nucleotide sequence: TGTGCCACCAGCAGAGATTCGCGCGCGGGAGGCGGTGGGGCCAAAAACATTCAGTACTTC. Translation gives CATSRDSRAGGGGAKNIQYF.

The chain combines TRBV5-1 with TRBJ2-7; 11 bases align to TRBD1. The V gene's germline CDR1 is SGHRS and CDR2 YFSETQ. This CDR3 contains 15 residues. V trimming: 7 bases; J trimming: 4 bases; junction bases outside the gene matches: 10. The CDR3 region is CASAPGGTGGYEQYF. DNA for the CDR3: TGCGCCAGCGCCCCTGGCGGGACAGGGGGATACGAGCAGTACTTC.

This sequence joins TRBV18 and TRBJ1-1, with D perhaps TRBD1 (5 bases). The CDR3 is 13 residues long. Trimming left V 4 bases short and J 7 bases short, with 13 bases between. The V gene's germline CDR1 is KGHSH and CDR2 LQKENI. The CDR3 coding sequence is TGTGCCAGCTCACGCCAGGGAGGAAATGAAGCTTTCTTT. It translates to CASSRQGGNEAFF.

V is TRBV28 and J is TRBJ2-1; 8 bases match TRBD2. The CDR3 runs to 17 residues. The V and J ends lost 2 bases and 0 bases, in that order; junction bases with no gene match: 6. CDR1 and CDR2 from the germline V gene are MDHEN and SYDVKM. The CDR3 nucleotides are TGTGCCAGCAGTTTAAAAGGCGGGAGGAGCTCCTACAATGAGCAGTTCTTC. Translating gives CASSLKGGRSSYNEQFF.

V and J are TRBV28 and TRBJ2-7; tentatively, D is TRBD2 (5 bases). CDR3 length: 17 residues. Germline assignment: CDR1 MDHEN and CDR2 SYDVKM. V lost 3 bases and J 3 bases, leaving 21 bases between the germline ends. The CDR3 spells CASSFPTEGVPVYEQYF. The CDR3 region has the DNA TGTGCCAGCAGTTTCCCCACCGAGGGAGTGCCGGTCTACGAGCAGTACTTC.

The gene calls are TRBV4-3 and TRBJ2-1; maybe TRBD2 (5 bases). V was shortened by 3 bases and J by 5 bases, with 14 bases between the two germline ends. The germline V gene has CDR1 LGHNA and CDR2 YSLEER. This CDR3 is 15 amino acids long. The DNA of the CDR3 is TGCGCCAGCAGCCAGATGAGTGGGAGTCACAATGAGCAGTTCTTC. Protein product: CASSQMSGSHNEQFF.

The genes are TRBV6-6 and TRBJ2-1; maybe TRBD2 (7 bases). From germline, CDR1 is MNHNY and CDR2 SVGAGI (reference sequence). The germline V and J ends were trimmed by 7 bases and 7 bases, with 20 bases remaining between them. The CDR3 totals 15 residues. The CDR3 protein is CASNVGGGPRNEQFF. As DNA, the CDR3 is TGTGCCAGCAACGTAGGGGGAGGGCCGAGGAATGAGCAGTTCTTC.

This chain uses TRBV7-2 with TRBJ2-3; TRBD2 agrees at 8 bases. The V and J ends lost 4 bases and 3 bases, in that order; junction bases with no gene match: 6. Germline V gene lookup returns CDR1 SGHTA and CDR2 FQGNSA. CDR3 length equals 15 residues. In nucleotides, the CDR3 is TGTGCCAGCAGCTGGACTAGCAGCGGGACAGATACGCAGTATTTT. It translates to CASSWTSSGTDTQYF.

In this sample, this clone turned up once. The chain employs TRBV30 and TRBJ1-4; D is ambiguous. The length of the CDR3 is 16 residues. Trimming took off 2 bases at V and 4 bases at J, with 17 bases between the two ends. Germline CDR1 and CDR2: GTSNPN and SVGIG (reference sequence). CDR3 sequence (DNA): TGTGCCTGGAGTCCCGGACTCCGGTCTCTTAATGAAAAACTGTTTTTT. It codes for CAWSPGLRSLNEKLFF.

In DNA, the CDR3 is TGTGCCACCAGTGAGGAGGGGCGGGTGAATAATGAGCAGTTCTTC. Translating gives CATSEEGRVNNEQFF. The chain recombines TRBV24-1 with TRBJ2-1; tentatively, D is TRBD2 (6 bases). In germline, CDR1 is KGHDR, CDR2 SFDVKD. This CDR3 has 15 residues. Trimming pared 4 bases from V and 7 bases from J, leaving 16 bases between.

This clone appeared a single time. The junction does not match germline at one end; this may be a read error. This rearrangement joins TRBV11-2 to TRBJ2-2; D may be TRBD1 (5 bases). The CDR3 consists of 15 residues. Germline assignment: CDR1 SGHAT and CDR2 FQNNGV. The CDR3 sequence: CASSLGGAKTGELFF. The CDR3 nucleotides are TGTGCCAGCAGCTTAGGGGGCGCGAAAACCGGGGAGCTGTTTTTT.

The V call is TRBV7-9, the J call TRBJ2-2, with D maybe TRBD2 (6 bases). With 6 bases removed from V and 7 bases from J, the gap between germline ends came to 24 bases. The CDR3 totals 17 residues. Looked up from germline, CDR1 is SEHNR and CDR2 is FQNEAQ (reference sequence). The CDR3 DNA is TGTGCCAGCAGTTCAATTGCCGGGAGCGGCCGGGTCGGGGAGCTGTTTTTT. Translated, it gives CASSSIAGSGRVGELFF.

The chain combines TRBV7-2 with TRBJ2-1; TRBD2 agrees at 7 bases. After removal of 1 base from V and 4 bases from J, the junction contained 10 bases not matched to a gene. The CDR3 is 17 amino acids. Looked up from germline, CDR1 is SGHTA and CDR2 is FQGNSA. The chain's CDR3 is CASSLVGGGRGYNEQFF. CDR3 in DNA: TGTGCCAGCAGCTTAGTGGGCGGGGGACGGGGTTACAATGAGCAGTTCTTC.

The chain employs TRBV5-6 and TRBJ1-5; the D is unclear. The CDR3 totals 14 residues. Germline V gene data show CDR1 as SGHDT and CDR2 as YYEEEE. V gave up 3 bases and J gave up 6 bases, with 13 bases separating them. The CDR3 loop reads CASSSRVRSQPQHF. In nucleotides, the CDR3 is TGTGCCAGCAGCTCGCGCGTGAGGAGTCAGCCCCAGCATTTT.